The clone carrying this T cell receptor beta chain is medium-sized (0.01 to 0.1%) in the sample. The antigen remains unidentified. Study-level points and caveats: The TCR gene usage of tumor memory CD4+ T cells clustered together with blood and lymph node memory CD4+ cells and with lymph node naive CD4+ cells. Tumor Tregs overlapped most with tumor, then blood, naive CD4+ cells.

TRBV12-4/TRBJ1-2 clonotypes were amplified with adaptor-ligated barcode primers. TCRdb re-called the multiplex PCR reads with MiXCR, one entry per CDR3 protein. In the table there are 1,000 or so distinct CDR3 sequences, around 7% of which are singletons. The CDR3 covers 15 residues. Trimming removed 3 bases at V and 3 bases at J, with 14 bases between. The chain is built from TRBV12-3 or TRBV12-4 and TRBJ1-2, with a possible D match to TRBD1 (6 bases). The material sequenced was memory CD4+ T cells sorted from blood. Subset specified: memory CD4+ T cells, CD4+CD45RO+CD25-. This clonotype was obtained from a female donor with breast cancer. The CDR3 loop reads CASSFRGQTHYGYTF. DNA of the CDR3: TGTGCCAGCAGTTTCAGGGGTCAGACGCACTATGGCTACACCTTC.